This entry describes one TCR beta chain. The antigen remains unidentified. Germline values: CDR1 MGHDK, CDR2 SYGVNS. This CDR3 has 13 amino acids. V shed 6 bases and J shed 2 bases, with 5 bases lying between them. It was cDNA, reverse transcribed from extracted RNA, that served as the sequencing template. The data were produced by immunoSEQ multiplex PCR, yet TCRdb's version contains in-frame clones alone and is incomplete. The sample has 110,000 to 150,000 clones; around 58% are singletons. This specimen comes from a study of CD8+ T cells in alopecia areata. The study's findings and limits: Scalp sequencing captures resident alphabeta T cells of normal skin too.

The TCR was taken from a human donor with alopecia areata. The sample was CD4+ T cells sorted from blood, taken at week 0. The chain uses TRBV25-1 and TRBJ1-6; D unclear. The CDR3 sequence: CASSRPYNSPLHF. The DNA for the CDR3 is TGTGCCAGCAGCCGGCCCTATAATTCACCCCTCCACTTT.